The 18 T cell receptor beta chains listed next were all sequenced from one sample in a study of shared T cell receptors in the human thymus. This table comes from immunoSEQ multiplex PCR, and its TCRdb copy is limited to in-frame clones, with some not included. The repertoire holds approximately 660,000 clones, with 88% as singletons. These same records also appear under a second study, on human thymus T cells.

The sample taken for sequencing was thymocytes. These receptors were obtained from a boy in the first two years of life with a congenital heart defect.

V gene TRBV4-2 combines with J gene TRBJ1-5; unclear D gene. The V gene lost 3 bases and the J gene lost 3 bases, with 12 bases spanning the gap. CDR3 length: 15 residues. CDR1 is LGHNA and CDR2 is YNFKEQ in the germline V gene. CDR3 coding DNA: TGTGCCAGCAGCCATGCAGGAGGGATCAATCAGCCCCAGCATTTT. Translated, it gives CASSHAGGINQPQHF.

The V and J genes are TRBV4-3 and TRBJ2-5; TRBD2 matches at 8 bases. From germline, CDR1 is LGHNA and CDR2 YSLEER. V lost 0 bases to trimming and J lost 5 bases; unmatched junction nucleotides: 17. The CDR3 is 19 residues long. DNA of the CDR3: TGCGCCAGCAGCCAAGATTTGGAGGTCGGTAGCGGGAAGTTGGAGACCCAGTACTTC. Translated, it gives CASSQDLEVGSGKLETQYF.

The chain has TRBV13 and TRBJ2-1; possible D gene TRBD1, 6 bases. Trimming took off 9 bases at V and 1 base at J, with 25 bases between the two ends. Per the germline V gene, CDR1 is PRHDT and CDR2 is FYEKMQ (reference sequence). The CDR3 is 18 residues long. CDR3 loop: CARNRDTRLLKSYNEQFF. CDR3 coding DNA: TGTGCCAGGAACCGGGACACCCGACTCCTAAAGTCCTACAATGAGCAGTTCTTC.

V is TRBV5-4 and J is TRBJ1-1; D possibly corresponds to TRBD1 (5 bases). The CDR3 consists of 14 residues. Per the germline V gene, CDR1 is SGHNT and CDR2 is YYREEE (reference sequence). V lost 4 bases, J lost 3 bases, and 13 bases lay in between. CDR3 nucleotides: TGTGCCAGCAGCGCCCCAGGGATCTACACTGAAGCTTTCTTT. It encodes CASSAPGIYTEAFF.

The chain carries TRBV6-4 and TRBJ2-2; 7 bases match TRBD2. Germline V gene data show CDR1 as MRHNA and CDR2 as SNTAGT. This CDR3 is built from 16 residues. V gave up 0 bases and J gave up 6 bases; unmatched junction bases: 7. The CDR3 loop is CASSDSTPRGAGELFF. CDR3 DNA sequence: TGTGCCAGCAGTGACTCGACCCCCCGGGGGGCCGGGGAGCTGTTTTTT.

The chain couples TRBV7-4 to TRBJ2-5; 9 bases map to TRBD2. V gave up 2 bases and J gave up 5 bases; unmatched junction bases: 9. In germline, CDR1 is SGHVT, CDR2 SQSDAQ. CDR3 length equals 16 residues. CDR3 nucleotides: TGTGCCAGCAGCTTACCCCGTCCTAGCGGGAAGGAGACCCAGTACTTC. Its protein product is CASSLPRPSGKETQYF.

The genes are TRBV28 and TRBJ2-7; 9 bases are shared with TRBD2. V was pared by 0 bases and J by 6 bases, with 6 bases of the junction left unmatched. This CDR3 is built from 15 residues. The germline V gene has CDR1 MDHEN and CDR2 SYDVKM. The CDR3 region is CASSLWRGRAGEQYF. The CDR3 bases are TGTGCCAGCAGTTTATGGCGCGGGAGGGCCGGCGAGCAGTACTTC.

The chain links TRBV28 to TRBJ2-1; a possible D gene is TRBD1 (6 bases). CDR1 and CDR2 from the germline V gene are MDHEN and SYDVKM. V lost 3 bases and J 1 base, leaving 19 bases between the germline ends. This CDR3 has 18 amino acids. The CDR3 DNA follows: TGTGCCAGCAGTTTTGAACTGGCAGGGGACGAGTCCTACAATGAGCAGTTCTTC. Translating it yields CASSFELAGDESYNEQFF.

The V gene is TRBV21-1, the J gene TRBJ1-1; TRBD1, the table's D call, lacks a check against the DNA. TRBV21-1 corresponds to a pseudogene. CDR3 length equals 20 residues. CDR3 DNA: TGTGCCAGCAGCAAGCCCCCCGGTGGACAGGGGGCAGGGGTGAACACTGAAGCTTTCTTT. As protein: CASSKPPGGQGAGVNTEAFF.

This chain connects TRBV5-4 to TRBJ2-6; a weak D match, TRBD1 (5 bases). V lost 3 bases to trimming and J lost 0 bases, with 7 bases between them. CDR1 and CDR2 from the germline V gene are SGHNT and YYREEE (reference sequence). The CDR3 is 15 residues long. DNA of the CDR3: TGTGCCAGCAGCTGCCAGGGCTCTGGGGCCAACGTCCTGACTTTC. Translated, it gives CASSCQGSGANVLTF.

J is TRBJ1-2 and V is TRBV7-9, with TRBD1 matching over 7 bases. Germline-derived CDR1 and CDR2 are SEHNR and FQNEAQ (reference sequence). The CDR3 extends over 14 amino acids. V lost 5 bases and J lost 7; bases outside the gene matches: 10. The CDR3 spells CASSPPTGKGGYTF. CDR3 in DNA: TGTGCCAGCAGCCCCCCGACAGGGAAGGGTGGCTACACCTTC.

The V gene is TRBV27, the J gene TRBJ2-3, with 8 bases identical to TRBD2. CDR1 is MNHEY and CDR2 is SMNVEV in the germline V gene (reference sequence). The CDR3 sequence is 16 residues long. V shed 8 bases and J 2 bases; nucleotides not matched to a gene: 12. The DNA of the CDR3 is TGTGCCAGCGCAGAAATCCGGGAGGGAAACACAGATACGCAGTATTTT. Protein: CASAEIREGNTDTQYF.

This CDR3 reads CATSRTSGNTGELFF. The CDR3 DNA reads as TGTGCCACCAGCAGGACTAGCGGGAACACCGGGGAGCTGTTTTTT. The V call is TRBV15, the J call TRBJ2-2, with 9 nucleotides matching TRBD2. This CDR3 contains 15 residues. Germline CDR1 is LNHNV and CDR2 is YYDKDF (reference sequence). The ends lost 3 bases at V and 1 base at J; junction bases unmatched: 0.

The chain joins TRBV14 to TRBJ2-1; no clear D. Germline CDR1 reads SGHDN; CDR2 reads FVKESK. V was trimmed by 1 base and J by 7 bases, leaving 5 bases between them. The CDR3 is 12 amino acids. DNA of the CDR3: TGTGCCAGCAGCCAAGCCCCGAATGAGCAGTTCTTC. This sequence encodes CASSQAPNEQFF.

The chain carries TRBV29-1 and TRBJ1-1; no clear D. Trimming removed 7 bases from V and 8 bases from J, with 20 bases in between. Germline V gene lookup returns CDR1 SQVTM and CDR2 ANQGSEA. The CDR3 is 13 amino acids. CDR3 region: CSAAWALGEEAFF. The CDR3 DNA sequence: TGCAGCGCCGCTTGGGCCCTGGGAGAGGAAGCTTTCTTT.

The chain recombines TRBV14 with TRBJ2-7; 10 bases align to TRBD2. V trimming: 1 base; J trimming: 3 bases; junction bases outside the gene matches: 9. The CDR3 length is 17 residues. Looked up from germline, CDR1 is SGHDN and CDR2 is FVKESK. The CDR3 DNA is TGTGCCAGCAGCCAAGCTCTAGCGGGAGCCACCTACTACGAGCAGTACTTC. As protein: CASSQALAGATYYEQYF.

The CDR3 bases are TGTGCCAGCAGTGTTTTAGCGGGAGGTAATGAGCAGTTCTTC. Residues: CASSVLAGGNEQFF. V gene TRBV6-1 combines with J gene TRBJ2-1, with 10 bases aligning to TRBD2. In germline, CDR1 is MNHNS, CDR2 SASEGT. CDR3 size: 14 residues. V lost 4 bases and J lost 7; bases outside the gene matches: 4.

CDR3 residues: CASSIVRGREQYF. The DNA of the CDR3 is TGTGCCAGTAGTATAGTCAGGGGGCGCGAGCAGTACTTC. The V call is TRBV19, the J call TRBJ2-7, with 8 bases identical to TRBD1. The length of the CDR3 is 13 residues. The V gene end was trimmed by 1 base and the J gene end by 6 bases; junction bases not matched to a gene: 2. CDR1 is LNHDA, CDR2 SQIVND, per germline (reference sequence).